This T cell receptor (beta chain) was captured in a study of cytomegalovirus exposure and HLA in healthy donors. Notes on the study in general: Sequences of the TCR beta chain were said to predict the HLA-A and HLA-B alleles of most subjects accurately. Only CMV serostatus was available as immune exposure information.

The study ran its PCR with 60 Vbeta and 13 Jbeta primers. The repertoire was sequenced with immunoSEQ multiplex PCR; TCRdb's copy has only in-frame clones and lacks some. The sample lists 100,000 to 150,000 clones, roughly three quarters occurring once. As concerns this clone: Its antigen remains unidentified.

Germline V CDR1 and CDR2: MNHEY, SVGAGI. V gave up 3 bases and J gave up 0 bases, with 9 bases separating them. This CDR3 has 15 residues. The TCR sequence derives from a woman aged 18-29 years in good health and CMV-seronegative. This chain connects TRBV6-5 to TRBJ1-5, with no clear D. Sequenced material: PBMCs. CDR3 bases: TGTGCCAGCAGTTATTTTAACATTAGCAATCAGCCCCAGCATTTT. Residues: CASSYFNISNQPQHF.